The 5 T cell receptor beta chains in this list originate from one sample, sequenced in a study of T cells after yellow fever vaccination. TCRdb recomputed calls from the 5' RACE reads with MiXCR, one row per CDR3 protein. The sample records 500,000 to 650,000 distinct CDR3 sequences, about 13% being singletons. Sequencing was performed on PBMCs, taken on the day of the yellow fever booster vaccination. These receptors all stem from a man aged 30 to 39 who received the YFV17D yellow fever vaccine.

This clonotype appeared once. The V and J genes are TRBV7-2 and TRBJ2-2; D is uncertain. The germline gives CDR1 SGHTA, CDR2 FQGNSA. Trimming removed 2 bases from V and 4 bases from J, with 14 bases in between. This CDR3 has 16 amino acids. As DNA, the CDR3 is TGTGCCAGCAGCTTAAACCCCTTCCGCGGCACCGGGGAGCTGTTTTTT. Translating gives CASSLNPFRGTGELFF. Supplemented by reference TRBV7-2 and TRBJ2-2, the full variable domain reads GAGVSQSPSNKVTEKGKDVELRCDPISGHTALYWYRQSLGQGLEFLIYFQGNSAPDKSGLPSDRFSAERTGGSVSTLTIQRTQQEDSAVYLCASSLNPFRGTGELFFGEGSRLTVL.

The CDR3, as DNA: TGCGCCAGCAGCCAAGGGGGCGCCGGGATGAACACTGAAGCTTTCTTT. Translation: CASSQGGAGMNTEAFF. This chain connects TRBV4-3 to TRBJ1-1; maybe TRBD1 (5 bases). The V and J ends lost 1 base and 0 bases respectively, with 12 bases between them. CDR1 and CDR2 from the germline V gene are LGHNA and YSLEER. The CDR3 consists of 16 residues.

This clonotype occurred a few times. The gene calls are TRBV4-3 and TRBJ2-1, with 8 bases matching TRBD2. V shed 0 bases, J shed 10 bases, and the junction held 8 bases outside the gene matches. CDR1 is LGHNA, CDR2 YSLEER, per germline. CDR3 length: 15 amino acids. The CDR3 spells CASSQDRASGLEQFF. The CDR3 DNA is TGCGCCAGCAGCCAAGATAGGGCTAGCGGGCTAGAGCAGTTCTTC.

J is TRBJ2-1 and V is TRBV10-2; the match to TRBD2 covers 10 bases. This CDR3 spans 15 amino acids. CDR1 and CDR2 (germline): WSHSY, SAAADI. V trimming: 10 bases; J trimming: 6 bases; junction bases outside the gene matches: 12. The CDR3 protein is CATSGLAGETNEQFF. The CDR3 DNA sequence: TGCGCCACAAGCGGGCTAGCGGGAGAGACCAATGAGCAGTTCTTC.

This clonotype was counted only a few times. The V gene is TRBV7-2, the J gene TRBJ2-7; D not certain. Trimming left V 5 bases short and J 2 bases short, with 13 bases between. Germline-derived CDR1 and CDR2 are SGHTA and FQGNSA. The CDR3 is 14 residues long. The CDR3 DNA follows: TGTGCCAGCAGCCCTGTTTCGCTCACCTACGAGCAGTACTTC. Encoded protein: CASSPVSLTYEQYF.